This T cell receptor (beta chain) came from a study of regulatory T cells in long-lasting Graves disease. CDR3 size: 15 residues. The V gene lost 6 bases and the J gene lost 0 bases, with 12 bases spanning the gap. Germline CDR1 reads SNHLY; CDR2 reads FYNNEI. Documented time point: newly diagnosed GD, antithyroid drugs for less than 3 months. Making the TCR library involved RNA that had been extracted from PBMCs. American Thyroid Association guidelines were used to diagnose Graves' disease. Findings and limits, study-wide: Analyses excluded thyroid tissue, covering peripheral blood alone.

As concerns this clonotype: Antigen specificity is unknown.

Both iRepertoire HTBI primers and Arm-PCR of CDR3 regions were used to build the TCR beta libraries. TCRdb re-analysed the multiplex PCR reads in MiXCR, keeping a single row per CDR3 protein. The sample consists of approximately 390,000 distinct CDR3 sequences, around 15% of them appearing once. The same data also went into a second study, on T cells in Graves' hyperthyroidism and ophthalmopathy. That report notes: Using the HTBI primer set, a first-round RT-PCR was run on the TCR CDR3. Ophthalmopathy onset followed model prediction by a median about six months.

The sequence was collected from a woman aged 18-35 years with Graves disease. Sequenced material: peripheral blood mononuclear cells (PBMCs), taken at new diagnosis, from a patient treated with antithyroid drugs. The rearrangement joins TRBV2 to TRBJ1-3; D possibly corresponds to TRBD1 (5 bases). CDR3 residues: CASRMGVISGNTIYF. DNA of the CDR3: TGTGCCAGCAGGATGGGGGTCATCTCTGGAAACACCATATATTTT.